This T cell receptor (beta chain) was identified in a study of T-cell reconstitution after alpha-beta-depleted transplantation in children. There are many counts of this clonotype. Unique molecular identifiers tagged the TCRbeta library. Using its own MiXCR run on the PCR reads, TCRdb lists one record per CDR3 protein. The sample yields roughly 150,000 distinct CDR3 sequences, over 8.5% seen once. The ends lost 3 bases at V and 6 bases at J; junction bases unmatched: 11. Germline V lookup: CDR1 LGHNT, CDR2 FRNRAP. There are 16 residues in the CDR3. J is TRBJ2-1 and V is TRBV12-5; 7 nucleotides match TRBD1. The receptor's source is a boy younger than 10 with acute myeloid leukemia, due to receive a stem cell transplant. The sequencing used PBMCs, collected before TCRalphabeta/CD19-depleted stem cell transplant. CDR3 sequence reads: CASGLFRQGRSNEQFF. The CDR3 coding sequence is TGTGCTAGTGGTTTATTTCGACAGGGTCGTAGCAATGAGCAGTTCTTC.